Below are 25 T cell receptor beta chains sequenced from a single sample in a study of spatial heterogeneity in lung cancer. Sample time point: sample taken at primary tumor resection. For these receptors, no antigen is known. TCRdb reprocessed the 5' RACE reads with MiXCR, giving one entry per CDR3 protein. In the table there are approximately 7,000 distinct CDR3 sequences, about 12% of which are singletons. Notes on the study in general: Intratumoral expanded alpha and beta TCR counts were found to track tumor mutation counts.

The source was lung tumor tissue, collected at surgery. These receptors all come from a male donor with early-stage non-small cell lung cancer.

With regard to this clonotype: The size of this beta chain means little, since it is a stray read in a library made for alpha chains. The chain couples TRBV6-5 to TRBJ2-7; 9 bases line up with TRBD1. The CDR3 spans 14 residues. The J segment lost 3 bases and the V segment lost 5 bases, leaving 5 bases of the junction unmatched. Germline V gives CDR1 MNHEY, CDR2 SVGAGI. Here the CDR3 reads CASSGQGLFYEQYF. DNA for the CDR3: TGTGCCAGCAGTGGACAGGGGCTATTCTACGAGCAGTACTTC.

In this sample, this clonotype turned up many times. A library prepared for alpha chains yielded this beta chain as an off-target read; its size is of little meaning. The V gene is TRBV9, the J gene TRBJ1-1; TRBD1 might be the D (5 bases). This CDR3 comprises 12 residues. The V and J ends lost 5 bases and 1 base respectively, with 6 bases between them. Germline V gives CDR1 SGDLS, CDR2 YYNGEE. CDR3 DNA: TGTGCCAGCAGGGGGGAGAACACTGAAGCTTTCTTT. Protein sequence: CASRGENTEAFF. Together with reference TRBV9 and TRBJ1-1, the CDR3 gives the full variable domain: DSGVTQTPKHLITATGQRVTLRCSPRSGDLSVYWYQQSLDQGLQFLIQYYNGEERAKGNILERFSAQQFPDLHSELNLSSLELGDSALYFCASRGENTEAFFGQGTRLTVV.

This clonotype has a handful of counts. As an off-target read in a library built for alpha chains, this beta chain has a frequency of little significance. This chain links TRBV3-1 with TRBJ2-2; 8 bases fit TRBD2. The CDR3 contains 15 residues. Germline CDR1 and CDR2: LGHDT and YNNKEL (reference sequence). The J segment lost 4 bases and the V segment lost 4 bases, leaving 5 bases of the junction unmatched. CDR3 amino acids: CASSPSSGFTGELFF. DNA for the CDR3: TGTGCCAGCAGCCCATCTAGCGGGTTCACCGGGGAGCTGTTTTTT.

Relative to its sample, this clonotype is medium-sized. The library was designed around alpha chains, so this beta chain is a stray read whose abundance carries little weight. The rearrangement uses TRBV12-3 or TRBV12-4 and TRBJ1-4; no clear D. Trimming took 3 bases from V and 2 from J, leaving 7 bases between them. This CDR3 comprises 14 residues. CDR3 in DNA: TGTGCCAGCAGTTTGGCTGGGACTAATGAAAAACTGTTTTTT. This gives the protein CASSLAGTNEKLFF.

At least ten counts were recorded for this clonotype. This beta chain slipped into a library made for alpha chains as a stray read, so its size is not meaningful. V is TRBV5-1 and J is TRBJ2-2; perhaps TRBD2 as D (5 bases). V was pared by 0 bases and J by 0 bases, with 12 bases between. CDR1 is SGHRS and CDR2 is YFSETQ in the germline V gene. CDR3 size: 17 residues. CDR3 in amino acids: CASSLGPAGSNTGELFF. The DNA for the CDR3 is TGCGCCAGCAGCTTGGGCCCGGCGGGTTCGAACACCGGGGAGCTGTTTTTT. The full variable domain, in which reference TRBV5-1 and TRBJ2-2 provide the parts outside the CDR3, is KAGVTQTPRYLIKTRGQQVTLSCSPISGHRSVSWYQQTPGQGLQFLFEYFSETQRNKGNFPGRFSGRQFSNSRSEMNVSTLELGDSALYLCASSLGPAGSNTGELFFGEGSRLTVL.

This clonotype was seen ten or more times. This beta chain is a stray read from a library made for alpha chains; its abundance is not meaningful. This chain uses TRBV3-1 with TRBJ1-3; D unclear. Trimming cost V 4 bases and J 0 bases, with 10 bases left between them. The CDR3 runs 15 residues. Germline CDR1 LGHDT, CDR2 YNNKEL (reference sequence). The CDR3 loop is CASSPTSSSGNTIYF. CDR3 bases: TGTGCCAGCAGCCCGACATCTAGCTCTGGAAACACCATATATTTT.

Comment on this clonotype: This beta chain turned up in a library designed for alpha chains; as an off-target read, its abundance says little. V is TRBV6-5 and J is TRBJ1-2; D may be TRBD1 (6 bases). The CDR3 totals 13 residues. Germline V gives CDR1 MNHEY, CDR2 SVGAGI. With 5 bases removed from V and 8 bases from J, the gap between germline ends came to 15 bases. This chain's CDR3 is CASSPGGGRGYTF. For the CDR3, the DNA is TGTGCCAGCAGTCCCGGAGGGGGGAGAGGCTACACCTTC.

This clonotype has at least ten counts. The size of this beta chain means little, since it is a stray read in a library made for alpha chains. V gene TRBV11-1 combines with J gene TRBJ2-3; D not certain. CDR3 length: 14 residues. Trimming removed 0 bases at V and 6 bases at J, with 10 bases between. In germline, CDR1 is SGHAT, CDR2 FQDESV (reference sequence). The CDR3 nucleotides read TGTGCCAGCAGCTTAGCAAGCTGGGTGGATACGCAGTATTTT. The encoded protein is CASSLASWVDTQYF.

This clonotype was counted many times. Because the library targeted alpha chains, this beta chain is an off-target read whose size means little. CDR3 nucleotides: TGCGCCAGCAGCCAAGAACCCCTGATAGCCAAAAACATTCAGTACTTC. Its translation: CASSQEPLIAKNIQYF. The V and J genes are TRBV4-3 and TRBJ2-4; the D is unclear. V was shortened by 0 bases and J by 0 bases, with 9 bases between the two germline ends. Germline lookup yields CDR1 LGHNA and CDR2 YSLEER. The CDR3 length is 16 residues.

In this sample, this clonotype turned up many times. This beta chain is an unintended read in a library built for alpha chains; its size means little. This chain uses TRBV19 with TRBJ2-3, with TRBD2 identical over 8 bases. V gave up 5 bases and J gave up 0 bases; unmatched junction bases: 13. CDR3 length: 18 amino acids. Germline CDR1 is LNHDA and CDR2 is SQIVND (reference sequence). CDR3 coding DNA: TGTGCCAGTAGTGGTGCCGCGGGAGGCCACCCTAGCACAGATACGCAGTATTTT. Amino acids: CASSGAAGGHPSTDTQYF.

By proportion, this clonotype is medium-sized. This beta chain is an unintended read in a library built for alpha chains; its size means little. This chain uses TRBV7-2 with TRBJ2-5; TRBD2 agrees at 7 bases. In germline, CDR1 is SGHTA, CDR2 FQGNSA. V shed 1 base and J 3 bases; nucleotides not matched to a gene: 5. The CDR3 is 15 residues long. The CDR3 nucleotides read TGTGCCAGCAGCTTAGGACTAGCAACTAAAGAGACCCAGTACTTC. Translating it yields CASSLGLATKETQYF.

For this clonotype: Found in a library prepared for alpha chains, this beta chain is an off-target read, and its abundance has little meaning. The CDR3 loop is CASSQRRGATGELFF. The CDR3 DNA reads as TGTGCCAGCAGCCAACGACGCGGAGCCACCGGGGAGCTGTTTTTT. The rearrangement uses TRBV7-2 and TRBJ2-2; no firm D call. The germline V gene has CDR1 SGHTA and CDR2 FQGNSA. CDR3 length equals 15 residues. V lost 5 bases, J lost 4 bases, and 14 bases lay in between. The whole variable domain, remainder taken from reference TRBV7-2 and TRBJ2-2, is GAGVSQSPSNKVTEKGKDVELRCDPISGHTALYWYRQSLGQGLEFLIYFQGNSAPDKSGLPSDRFSAERTGGSVSTLTIQRTQQEDSAVYLCASSQRRGATGELFFGEGSRLTVL.

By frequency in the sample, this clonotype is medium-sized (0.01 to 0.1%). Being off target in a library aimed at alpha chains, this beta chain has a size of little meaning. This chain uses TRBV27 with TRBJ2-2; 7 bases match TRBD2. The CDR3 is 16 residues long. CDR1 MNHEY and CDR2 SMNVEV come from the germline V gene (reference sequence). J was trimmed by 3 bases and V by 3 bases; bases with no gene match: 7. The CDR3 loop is CASSFWAGEDTGELFF. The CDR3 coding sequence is TGTGCCAGCAGTTTCTGGGCGGGAGAGGACACCGGGGAGCTGTTTTTT.

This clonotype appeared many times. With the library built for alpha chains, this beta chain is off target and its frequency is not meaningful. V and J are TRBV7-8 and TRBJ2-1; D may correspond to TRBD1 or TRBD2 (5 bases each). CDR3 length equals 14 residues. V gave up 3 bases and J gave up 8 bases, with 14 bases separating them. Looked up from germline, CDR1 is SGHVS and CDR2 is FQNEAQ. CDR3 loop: CASSLGRAFDEQFF. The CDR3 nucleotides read TGTGCCAGCAGCTTGGGACGCGCGTTCGATGAGCAGTTCTTC.

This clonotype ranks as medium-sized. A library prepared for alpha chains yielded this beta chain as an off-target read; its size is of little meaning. The CDR3: CASGGAGDQPQHF. In DNA form, the CDR3 reads TGTGCCTCGGGGGGCGCGGGGGATCAGCCCCAGCATTTT. The gene calls are TRBV19 and TRBJ1-5, with a possible D match to TRBD1 (6 bases). CDR1 and CDR2 from the germline V gene are LNHDA and SQIVND (reference sequence). The germline V and J ends were trimmed by 11 bases and 5 bases, with 16 bases remaining between them. CDR3 size: 13 residues.

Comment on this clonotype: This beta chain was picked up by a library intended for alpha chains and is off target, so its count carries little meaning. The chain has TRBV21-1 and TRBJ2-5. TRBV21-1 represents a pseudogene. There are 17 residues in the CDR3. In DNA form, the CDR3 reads TGTGCCAGCAGGGTGGGTGAGCGACACCTAAACCAAGAGACCCAGTACTTC. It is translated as CASRVGERHLNQETQYF.

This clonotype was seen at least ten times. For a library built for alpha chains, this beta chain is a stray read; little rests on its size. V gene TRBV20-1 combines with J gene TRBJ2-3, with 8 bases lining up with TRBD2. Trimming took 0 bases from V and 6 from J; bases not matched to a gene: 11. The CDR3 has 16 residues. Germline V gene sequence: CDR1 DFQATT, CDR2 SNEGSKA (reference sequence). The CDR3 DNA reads TGCAGTGCTAGAGATCGGCGGGTAGCGGGAAGTGATACGCAGTATTTT. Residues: CSARDRRVAGSDTQYF.

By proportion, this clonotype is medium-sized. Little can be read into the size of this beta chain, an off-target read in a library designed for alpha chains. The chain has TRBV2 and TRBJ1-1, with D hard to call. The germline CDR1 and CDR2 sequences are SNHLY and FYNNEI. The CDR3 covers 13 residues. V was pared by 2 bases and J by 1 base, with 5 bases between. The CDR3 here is CASSELGNTEAFF. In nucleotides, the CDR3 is TGTGCCAGCAGTGAACTGGGGAACACTGAAGCTTTCTTT.

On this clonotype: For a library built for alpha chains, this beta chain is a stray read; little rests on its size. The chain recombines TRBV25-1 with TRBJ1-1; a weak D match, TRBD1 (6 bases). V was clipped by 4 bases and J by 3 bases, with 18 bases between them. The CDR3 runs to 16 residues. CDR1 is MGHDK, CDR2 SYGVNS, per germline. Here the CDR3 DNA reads TGTGCCAGCAGTGGTGGCCCAGGGGTCAGGGACACTGAAGCTTTCTTT. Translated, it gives CASSGGPGVRDTEAFF.

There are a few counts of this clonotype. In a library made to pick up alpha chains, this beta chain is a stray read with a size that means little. CDR3 sequence reads: CASSPGGSTGELFF. The DNA of the CDR3 is TGTGCCAGCAGCCCGGGGGGATCCACCGGGGAGCTGTTTTTT. V usage is TRBV5-4 and J usage is TRBJ2-2; TRBD2 matches 7 bases. CDR3 length equals 14 residues. V gave up 4 bases and J gave up 4 bases; unmatched junction bases: 4. The V gene's germline CDR1 is SGHNT and CDR2 YYREEE (reference sequence).

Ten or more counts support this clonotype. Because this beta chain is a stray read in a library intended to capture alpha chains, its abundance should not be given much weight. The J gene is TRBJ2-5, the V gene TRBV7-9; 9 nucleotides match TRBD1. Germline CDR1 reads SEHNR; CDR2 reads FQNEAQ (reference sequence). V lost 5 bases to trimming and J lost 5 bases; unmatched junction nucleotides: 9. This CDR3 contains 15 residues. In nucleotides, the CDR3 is TGTGCCAGCAGCAGCCACAGGGGGCGCCGGGAGACCCAGTACTTC. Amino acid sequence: CASSSHRGRRETQYF.

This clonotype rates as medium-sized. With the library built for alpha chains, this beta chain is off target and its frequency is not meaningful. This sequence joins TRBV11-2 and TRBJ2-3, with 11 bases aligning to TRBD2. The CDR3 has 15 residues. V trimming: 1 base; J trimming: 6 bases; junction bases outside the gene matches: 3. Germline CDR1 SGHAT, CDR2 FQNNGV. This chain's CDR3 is CASSLGASGRDTQYF. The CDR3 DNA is TGTGCCAGCAGCTTAGGGGCTAGCGGGAGGGATACGCAGTATTTT. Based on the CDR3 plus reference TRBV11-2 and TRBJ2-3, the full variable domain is EAGVAQSPRYKIIEKRQSVAFWCNPISGHATLYWYQQILGQGPKLLIQFQNNGVVDDSQLPKDRFSAERLKGVDSTLKIQPAKLEDSAVYLCASSLGASGRDTQYFGPGTRLTVL.

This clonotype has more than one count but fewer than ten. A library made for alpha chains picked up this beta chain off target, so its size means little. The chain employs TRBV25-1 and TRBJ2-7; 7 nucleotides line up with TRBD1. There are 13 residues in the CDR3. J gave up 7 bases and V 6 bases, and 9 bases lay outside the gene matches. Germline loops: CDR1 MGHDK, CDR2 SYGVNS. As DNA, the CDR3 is TGTGCCAGCAGCCGATCAGGGGGAAGTGAGCAGTACTTC. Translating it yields CASSRSGGSEQYF.

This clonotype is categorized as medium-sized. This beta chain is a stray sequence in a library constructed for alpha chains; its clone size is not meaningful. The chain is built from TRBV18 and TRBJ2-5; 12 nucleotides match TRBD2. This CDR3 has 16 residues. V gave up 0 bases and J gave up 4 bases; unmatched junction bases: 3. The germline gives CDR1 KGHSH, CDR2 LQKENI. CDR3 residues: CASSPPTSGRRETQYF. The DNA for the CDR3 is TGTGCCAGCTCACCACCGACTAGCGGGAGACGAGAGACCCAGTACTTC.

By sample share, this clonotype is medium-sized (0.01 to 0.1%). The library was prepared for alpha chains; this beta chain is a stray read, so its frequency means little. The CDR3 here is CASVRTLRRSGELFF. The CDR3 coding sequence is TGTGCCAGCGTGAGGACTCTCCGGCGATCCGGGGAGCTGTTTTTT. V is TRBV6-1 and J is TRBJ2-2; maybe TRBD2 (5 bases). Per germline, CDR1 MNHNS and CDR2 SASEGT. The CDR3 totals 15 residues. The ends were cut back, 8 bases at V and 6 bases at J, with 19 bases in the middle.